A single sample is the source of the 18 T cell receptor beta chains below, sequenced in a study of blood T cell repertoires in COVID-19 (TCRdb year 2020). The method was the immunoSEQ multiplex PCR assay. As stored in TCRdb, this immuneACCESS dataset retains in-frame rearrangements with V and J assigned. A fraction of the clones does not appear; measured against another copy, unresolved V genes explain less than half of the discrepancy, and the remainder lacks a known reason. This sample lists hundreds of thousands of clones; roughly 90% were detected once. Of the sample, 2.6% falls within the top ten clones. Sequencing was performed on PBMCs or T cells enriched from blood (not recorded which). The receptors originated from a man aged 55 to 69 who had recovered from COVID-19.

The CDR3 loop is CASSRRQGRNTEAFF. For the CDR3, the DNA is TGTGCCAGCAGCCGTAGACAGGGACGGAACACTGAAGCTTTCTTT. J is TRBJ1-1 and V is TRBV7-2; 7 bases line up with TRBD1. Trimming took 5 bases from V and 1 from J; bases not matched to a gene: 7. The germline CDR1 and CDR2 sequences are SGHTA and FQGNSA. The CDR3 consists of 15 residues.

There are many counts of this clone. Here the CDR3 DNA reads TGTGCCAGCAGCTTAGCGGGCCGGGGTAATAATTCACCCCTCCACTTT. As protein: CASSLAGRGNNSPLHF. This chain connects TRBV7-2 to TRBJ1-6; D remains ambiguous. The CDR3 is 16 amino acids. From germline, CDR1 is SGHTA and CDR2 FQGNSA. V was cut by 0 bases and J by 5 bases, with 11 bases left in between.

The genes are TRBV6-5 and TRBJ2-7, with D possibly being TRBD1 (5 bases). Trimming cost V 8 bases and J 6 bases, with 17 bases left between them. Germline V gene sequence: CDR1 MNHEY, CDR2 SVGAGI. The CDR3 spans 13 residues. The DNA for the CDR3 is TGTGCCAGCGGTCGGGCAGGGAACGGCGAGCAGTACTTC. This sequence encodes CASGRAGNGEQYF.

CDR3 bases: TGTGCCAGCGCCTCTAGCGGGGCCGGGGAGCTGTTTTTT. Its protein is CASASSGAGELFF. V is TRBV28 and J is TRBJ2-2; 9 bases align to TRBD2. The CDR3 consists of 13 residues. The ends lost 8 bases at V and 6 bases at J; junction bases unmatched: 4. Germline V gene lookup returns CDR1 MDHEN and CDR2 SYDVKM.

The chain has TRBV18 and TRBJ1-5, with D possibly matching TRBD1 (6 bases). CDR3 length equals 15 residues. With 6 bases removed from V and 0 bases from J, the gap between germline ends came to 12 bases. Germline assignment: CDR1 KGHSH and CDR2 LQKENI. DNA for the CDR3: TGTGCCAGCTCTCAGGGGACGGATAGCAATCAGCCCCAGCATTTT. Its translation is CASSQGTDSNQPQHF. Full variable domain (missing parts from reference TRBV18 and TRBJ1-5): NAGVMQNPRHLVRRRGQEARLRCSPMKGHSHVYWYRQLPEEGLKFMVYLQKENIIDESGMPKERFSAEFPKEGPSILRIQQVVRGDSAAYFCASSQGTDSNQPQHFGDGTRLSIL.

This chain links TRBV21-1 with TRBJ1-4; the table calls TRBD1, which could not be checked here. TRBV21-1 is given as a pseudogene. The CDR3 runs 16 residues. DNA of the CDR3: TGTGCCAGCAGCAAAGTTGAAGGACAGGGGCACGAAAAACTGTTTTTT. Translation gives CASSKVEGQGHEKLFF.

A few counts support this clone. The chain combines TRBV6-6 with TRBJ2-2, with 9 bases identical to TRBD1. CDR1 and CDR2 (germline): MNHNY, SVGAGI (reference sequence). The CDR3 runs 16 residues. V lost 5 bases and J lost 7; bases outside the gene matches: 11. CDR3 coding DNA: TGTGCCAGCAGTACCCCGGGACAGGGACCACACGGGGAGCTGTTTTTT. Protein: CASSTPGQGPHGELFF.

This clone has a single count. The genes are TRBV7-4 and TRBJ2-7, with 10 bases matching TRBD1. Trimming removed 4 bases from V and 0 bases from J; junction bases left unmatched: 12. Germline V gene sequence: CDR1 SGHVT, CDR2 SQSDAQ. CDR3 length: 18 residues. The CDR3 DNA reads TGTGCCAGCAGCTCGGTCCCGGGACAGGGGCCAAGCTCCTACGAGCAGTACTTC. Its protein product is CASSSVPGQGPSSYEQYF.

The V and J genes are TRBV27 and TRBJ1-1; possibly TRBD1 for D (6 bases). The V end lost 3 bases, the J end lost 6 bases, and 11 bases lay between the germline ends. The CDR3 is 13 amino acids. Germline values: CDR1 MNHEY, CDR2 SMNVEV (reference sequence). CDR3 residues: CASSFQGRPEAFF. As DNA, the CDR3 is TGTGCCAGCAGTTTCCAGGGGCGGCCTGAAGCTTTCTTT.

The rearrangement joins TRBV7-3 to TRBJ2-2; D is possibly TRBD2 (5 bases). The V gene lost 4 bases and the J gene lost 5 bases, with 11 bases spanning the gap. The CDR3 covers 14 residues. Germline loops: CDR1 SGHTA, CDR2 FQGTGA. The CDR3 is CASSSKTGTGELFF. Written as DNA, the CDR3 is TGTGCCAGCAGCTCGAAGACGGGGACCGGGGAGCTGTTTTTT.

This chain connects TRBV18 to TRBJ2-5, with a possible D match to TRBD1 (5 bases). The V and J ends lost 6 bases and 0 bases respectively, with 14 bases between them. Germline CDR1 is KGHSH and CDR2 is LQKENI. This CDR3 has 15 residues. For the CDR3, the DNA is TGTGCCAGCTCCCGACAGACCCGATACCAAGAGACCCAGTACTTC. Amino acid sequence: CASSRQTRYQETQYF.

The chain recombines TRBV9 with TRBJ1-1; D remains unclear. Germline V CDR1 and CDR2: SGDLS, YYNGEE. Trimming left V 4 bases short and J 4 bases short, with 26 bases between. The CDR3 is made up of 18 amino acids. The CDR3 region has the DNA TGTGCCAGCAGCCCCTCCGTGCCCCCGGGGAGCGAAGGCACTGAAGCTTTCTTT. Translating gives CASSPSVPPGSEGTEAFF.

The chain employs TRBV6-5 and TRBJ2-5; 9 bases match TRBD2. The length of the CDR3 is 15 residues. The germline CDR1 and CDR2 sequences are MNHEY and SVGAGI. V dropped 5 bases and J dropped 1; count of bases not matched to a gene: 5. CDR3 loop: CASSSGGYPQETQYF. For the CDR3, the DNA is TGTGCCAGCAGTAGCGGGGGGTACCCCCAAGAGACCCAGTACTTC.

This chain links TRBV5-1 with TRBJ1-5; maybe TRBD1 (6 bases). Trimming removed 2 bases at V and 4 bases at J, with 10 bases between. The germline CDR1 and CDR2 sequences are SGHRS and YFSETQ. This CDR3 has 14 amino acids. The CDR3: CASSLGTQNQPQHF. The DNA of the CDR3 is TGCGCCAGCAGCTTAGGGACACAAAATCAGCCCCAGCATTTT.

The genes are TRBV4-2 and TRBJ1-5; D is undetermined. Trimming stripped 2 bases from V and 8 bases from J, with 16 bases between. The CDR3 extends over 15 amino acids. The germline V gene encodes CDR1 LGHNA and CDR2 YNFKEQ. The CDR3: CASSQPGRSGEPQHF. In DNA form, the CDR3 reads TGTGCCAGCAGCCAACCCGGCCGATCCGGGGAGCCCCAGCATTTT.

This clone was seen only a few times. The chain is built from TRBV7-3 and TRBJ2-2; maybe TRBD2 (6 bases). Trimming removed 4 bases at V and 0 bases at J, with 15 bases between. Germline V gene data show CDR1 as SGHTA and CDR2 as FQGTGA. The length of the CDR3 is 17 residues. The CDR3 spells CASSWEAAGSNTGELFF. In DNA form, the CDR3 reads TGTGCCAGCAGCTGGGAGGCGGCGGGGTCGAACACCGGGGAGCTGTTTTTT.

A single count supports this clone. V gene TRBV7-5 combines with J gene TRBJ1-1; no check of the table's D call, TRBD1, against the DNA was made. TRBV7-5 represents a pseudogene. The CDR3 spans 15 residues. CDR3 coding DNA: TGTGCCAGAAGCGGGGGACAGAGGGAGAACACTGAAGCTTTCTTT. Its protein product is CARSGGQRENTEAFF.

J is TRBJ2-3 and V is TRBV7-2; D is perhaps TRBD2 (6 bases). This CDR3 region has 17 residues. V was shortened by 1 base and J by 0 bases, with 14 bases between the two germline ends. Germline CDR1 is SGHTA and CDR2 is FQGNSA. CDR3 DNA: TGTGCCAGCAGCTTAGACGGCCTAGCGCTTAGCACAGATACGCAGTATTTT. Protein product: CASSLDGLALSTDTQYF.